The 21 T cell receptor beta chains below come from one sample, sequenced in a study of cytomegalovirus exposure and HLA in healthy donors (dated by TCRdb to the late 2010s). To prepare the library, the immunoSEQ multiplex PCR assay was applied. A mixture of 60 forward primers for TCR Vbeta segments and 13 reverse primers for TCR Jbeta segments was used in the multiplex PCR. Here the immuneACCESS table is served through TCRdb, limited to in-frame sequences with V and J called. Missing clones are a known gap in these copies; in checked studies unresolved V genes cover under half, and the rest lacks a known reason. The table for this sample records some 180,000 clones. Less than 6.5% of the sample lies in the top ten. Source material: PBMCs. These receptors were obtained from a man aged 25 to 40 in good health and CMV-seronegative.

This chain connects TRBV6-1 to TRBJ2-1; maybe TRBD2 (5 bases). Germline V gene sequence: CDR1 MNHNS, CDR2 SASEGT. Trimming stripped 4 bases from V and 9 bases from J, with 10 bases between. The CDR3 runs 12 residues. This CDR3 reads CASSGGLSEQFF. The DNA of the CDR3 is TGTGCCAGCAGTGGAGGACTGAGTGAGCAGTTCTTC.

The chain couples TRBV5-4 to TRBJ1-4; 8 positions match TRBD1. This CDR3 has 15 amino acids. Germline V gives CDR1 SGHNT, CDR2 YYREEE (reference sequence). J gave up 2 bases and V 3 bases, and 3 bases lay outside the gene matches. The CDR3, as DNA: TGTGCCAGCAGCTCGAGGACAGGGACTAATGAAAAACTGTTTTTT. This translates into CASSSRTGTNEKLFF.

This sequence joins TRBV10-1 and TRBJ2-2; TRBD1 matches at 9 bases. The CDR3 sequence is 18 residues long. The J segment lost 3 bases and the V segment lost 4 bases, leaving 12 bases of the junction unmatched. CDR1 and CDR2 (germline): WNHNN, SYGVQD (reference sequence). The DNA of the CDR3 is TGCGCCAGCAGTGGGTACCAAGGGGACAGGGAACACACCGGGGAGCTGTTTTTT. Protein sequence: CASSGYQGDREHTGELFF.

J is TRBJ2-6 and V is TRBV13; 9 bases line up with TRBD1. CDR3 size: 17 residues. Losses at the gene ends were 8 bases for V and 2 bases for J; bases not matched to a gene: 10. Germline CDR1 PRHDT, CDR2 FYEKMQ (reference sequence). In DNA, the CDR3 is TGTGCCAGCGGACAGGGGAAGAGTTCTACTGGGGCCAACGTCCTGACTTTC. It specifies CASGQGKSSTGANVLTF.

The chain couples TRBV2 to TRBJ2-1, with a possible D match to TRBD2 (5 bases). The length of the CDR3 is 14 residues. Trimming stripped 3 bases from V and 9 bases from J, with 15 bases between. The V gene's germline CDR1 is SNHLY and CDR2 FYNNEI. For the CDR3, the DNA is TGTGCCAGCAGTGAGGGAGCCGGGTATGGTGAGCAGTTCTTC. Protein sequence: CASSEGAGYGEQFF.

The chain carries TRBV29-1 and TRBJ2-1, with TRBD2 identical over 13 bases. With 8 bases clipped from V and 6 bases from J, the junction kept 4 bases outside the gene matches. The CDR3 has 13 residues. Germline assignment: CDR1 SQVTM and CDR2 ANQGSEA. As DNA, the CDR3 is TGCAGCCTATGGACTAGCGGGAGCAATGAGCAGTTCTTC. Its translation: CSLWTSGSNEQFF.

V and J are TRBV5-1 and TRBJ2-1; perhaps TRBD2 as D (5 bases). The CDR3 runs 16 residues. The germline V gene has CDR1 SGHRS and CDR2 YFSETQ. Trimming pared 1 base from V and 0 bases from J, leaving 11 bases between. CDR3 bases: TGCGCCAGCAGCTTGTATCCGGGGAGCTCCTACAATGAGCAGTTCTTC. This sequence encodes CASSLYPGSSYNEQFF. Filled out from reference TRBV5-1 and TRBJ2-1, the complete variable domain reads KAGVTQTPRYLIKTRGQQVTLSCSPISGHRSVSWYQQTPGQGLQFLFEYFSETQRNKGNFPGRFSGRQFSNSRSEMNVSTLELGDSALYLCASSLYPGSSYNEQFFGPGTRLTVL.

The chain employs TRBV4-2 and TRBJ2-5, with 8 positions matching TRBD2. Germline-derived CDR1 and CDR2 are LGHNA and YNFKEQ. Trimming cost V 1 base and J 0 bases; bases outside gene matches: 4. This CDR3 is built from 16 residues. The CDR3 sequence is CASSQATGGNQETQYF. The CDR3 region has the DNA TGTGCCAGCAGCCAAGCGACGGGGGGGAACCAAGAGACCCAGTACTTC.

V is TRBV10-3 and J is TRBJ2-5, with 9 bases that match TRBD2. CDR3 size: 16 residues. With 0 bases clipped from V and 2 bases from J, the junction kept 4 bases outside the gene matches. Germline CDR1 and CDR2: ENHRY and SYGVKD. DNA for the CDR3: TGTGCCATCAGTGAGTCCAGCGGGGGGCATCAAGAGACCCAGTACTTC. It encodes CAISESSGGHQETQYF.

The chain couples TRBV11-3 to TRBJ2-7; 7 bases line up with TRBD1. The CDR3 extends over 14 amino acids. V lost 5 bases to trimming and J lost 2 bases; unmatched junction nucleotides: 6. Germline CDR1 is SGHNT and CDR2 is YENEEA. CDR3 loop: CASSVQGIPYEQYF. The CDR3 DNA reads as TGTGCCAGCAGCGTACAGGGGATCCCCTACGAGCAGTACTTC.

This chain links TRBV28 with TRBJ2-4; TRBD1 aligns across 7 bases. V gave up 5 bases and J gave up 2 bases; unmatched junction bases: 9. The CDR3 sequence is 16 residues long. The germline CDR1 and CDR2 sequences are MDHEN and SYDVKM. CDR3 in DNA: TGTGCCAGCAGTCCTGCCGGGACAGCGTCCAAAAACATTCAGTACTTC. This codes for CASSPAGTASKNIQYF.

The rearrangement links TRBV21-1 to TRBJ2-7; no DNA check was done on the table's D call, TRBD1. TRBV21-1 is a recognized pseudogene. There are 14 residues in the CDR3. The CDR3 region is CASSYSFSSYEQYF. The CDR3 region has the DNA TGTGCCAGCAGTTACAGCTTCAGCTCCTACGAGCAGTACTTC.

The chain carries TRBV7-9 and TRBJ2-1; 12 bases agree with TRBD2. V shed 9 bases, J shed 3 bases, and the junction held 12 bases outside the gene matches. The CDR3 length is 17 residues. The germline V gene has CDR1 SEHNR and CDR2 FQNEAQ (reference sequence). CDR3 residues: CASRLAGDRTFYNEQFF. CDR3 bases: TGTGCCAGTCGACTAGCGGGAGATCGGACTTTCTACAATGAGCAGTTCTTC.

Here the CDR3 DNA reads TGTGCCAGCAGCTTAGAAGGGGAAGCAGATACGCAGTATTTT. Translation: CASSLEGEADTQYF. The chain carries TRBV7-6 and TRBJ2-3, with a possible D match to TRBD1 (5 bases). V lost 1 base and J lost 4, with 9 bases in between. From germline, CDR1 is SGHVS and CDR2 FNYEAQ. The CDR3 runs 14 residues.

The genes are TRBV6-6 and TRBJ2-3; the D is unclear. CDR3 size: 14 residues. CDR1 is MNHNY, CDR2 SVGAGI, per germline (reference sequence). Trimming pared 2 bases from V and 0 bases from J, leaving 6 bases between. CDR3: CASSYGRSTDTQYF. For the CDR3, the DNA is TGTGCCAGCAGTTACGGCAGGAGCACAGATACGCAGTATTTT.

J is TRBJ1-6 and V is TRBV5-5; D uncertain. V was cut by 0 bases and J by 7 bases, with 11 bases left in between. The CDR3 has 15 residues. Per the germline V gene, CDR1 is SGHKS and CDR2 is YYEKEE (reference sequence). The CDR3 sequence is CASSLVLAGNSPLHF. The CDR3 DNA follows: TGTGCCAGCAGCTTGGTTTTGGCGGGAAATTCACCCCTCCACTTT.

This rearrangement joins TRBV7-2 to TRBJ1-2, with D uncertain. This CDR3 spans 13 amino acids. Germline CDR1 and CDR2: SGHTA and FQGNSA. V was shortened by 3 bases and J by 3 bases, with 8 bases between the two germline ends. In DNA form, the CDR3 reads TGTGCCAGCAGCTTTGGCCTGGACTATGGCTACACCTTC. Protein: CASSFGLDYGYTF.

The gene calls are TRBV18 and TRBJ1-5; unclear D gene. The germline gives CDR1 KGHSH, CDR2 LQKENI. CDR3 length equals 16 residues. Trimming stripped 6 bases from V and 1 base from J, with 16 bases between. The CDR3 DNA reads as TGTGCCAGCTCTCAAGTGTCGGGAGAGAGCAATCAGCCCCAGCATTTT. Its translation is CASSQVSGESNQPQHF. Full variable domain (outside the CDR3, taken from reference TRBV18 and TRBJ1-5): NAGVMQNPRHLVRRRGQEARLRCSPMKGHSHVYWYRQLPEEGLKFMVYLQKENIIDESGMPKERFSAEFPKEGPSILRIQQVVRGDSAAYFCASSQVSGESNQPQHFGDGTRLSIL.

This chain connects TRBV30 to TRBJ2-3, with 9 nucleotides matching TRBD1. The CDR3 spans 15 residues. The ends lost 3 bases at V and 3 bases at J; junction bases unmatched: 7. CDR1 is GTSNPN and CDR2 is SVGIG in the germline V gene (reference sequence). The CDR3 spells CAWSLGQGRTDTQYF. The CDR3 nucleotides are TGTGCCTGGAGCCTGGGACAGGGAAGGACAGATACGCAGTATTTT.

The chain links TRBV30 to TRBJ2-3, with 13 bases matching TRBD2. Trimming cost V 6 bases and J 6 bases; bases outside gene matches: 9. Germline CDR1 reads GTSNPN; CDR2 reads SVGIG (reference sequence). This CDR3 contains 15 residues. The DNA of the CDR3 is TGTGCCTGTCCGGGACTAGCGGGATCCGCTGATACGCAGTATTTT. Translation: CACPGLAGSADTQYF.

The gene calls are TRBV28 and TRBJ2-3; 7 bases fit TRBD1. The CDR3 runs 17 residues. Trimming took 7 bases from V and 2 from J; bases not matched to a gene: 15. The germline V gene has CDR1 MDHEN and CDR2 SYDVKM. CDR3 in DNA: TGTGCCAGCACATCCGCCCTTGGCAGGGGGTCCACAGATACGCAGTATTTT. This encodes CASTSALGRGSTDTQYF.